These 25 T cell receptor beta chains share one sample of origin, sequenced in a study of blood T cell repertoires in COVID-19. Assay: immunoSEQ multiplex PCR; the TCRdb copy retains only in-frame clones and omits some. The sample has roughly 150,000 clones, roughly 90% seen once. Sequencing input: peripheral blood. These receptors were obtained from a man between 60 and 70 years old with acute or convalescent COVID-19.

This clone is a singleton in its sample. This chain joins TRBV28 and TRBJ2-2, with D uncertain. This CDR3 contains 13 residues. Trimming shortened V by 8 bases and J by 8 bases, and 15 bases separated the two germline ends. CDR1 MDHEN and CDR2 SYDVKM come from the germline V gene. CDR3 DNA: TGTGCCAGCCGAGAATGGGCCGGTGGGGAGCTGTTTTTT. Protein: CASREWAGGELFF.

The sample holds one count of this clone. CDR3 in amino acids: CASSPPQGGYNEQFF. The CDR3 DNA reads as TGTGCCAGCAGCCCACCCCAAGGAGGCTACAATGAGCAGTTCTTC. The gene calls are TRBV14 and TRBJ2-1, with a weak D call TRBD2 (5 bases). Trimming took 4 bases from V and 3 from J, leaving 13 bases between them. Germline CDR1 reads SGHDN; CDR2 reads FVKESK. CDR3 length equals 15 residues.

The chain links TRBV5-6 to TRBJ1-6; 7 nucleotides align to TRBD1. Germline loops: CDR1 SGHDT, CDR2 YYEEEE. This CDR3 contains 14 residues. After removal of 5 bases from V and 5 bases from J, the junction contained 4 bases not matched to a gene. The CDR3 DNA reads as TGTGCCAGCAGGGGGACAGCCGATAATTCACCCCTCCACTTT. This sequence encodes CASRGTADNSPLHF.

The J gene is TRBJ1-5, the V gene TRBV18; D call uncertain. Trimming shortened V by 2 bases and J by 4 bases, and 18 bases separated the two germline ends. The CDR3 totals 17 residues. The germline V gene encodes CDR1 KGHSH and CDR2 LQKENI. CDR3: CASSPSGRLGANQPQHF. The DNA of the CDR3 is TGTGCCAGCTCACCAAGTGGGAGATTAGGAGCGAATCAGCCCCAGCATTTT.

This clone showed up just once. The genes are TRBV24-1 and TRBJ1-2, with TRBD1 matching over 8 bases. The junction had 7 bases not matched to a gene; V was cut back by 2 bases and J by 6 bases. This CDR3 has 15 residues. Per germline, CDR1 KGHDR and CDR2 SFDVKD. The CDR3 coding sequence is TGTGCCACCAGTGATTCCCGACAGGGGCCGGATGGCTACACCTTC. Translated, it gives CATSDSRQGPDGYTF.

CDR3 sequence (DNA): TGCAGCGTTGAAGATTCCGGACAGGGAGGCGGTAAACTGTTTTTT. This codes for CSVEDSGQGGGKLFF. This chain joins TRBV29-1 and TRBJ1-4, with 8 positions matching TRBD1. There are 15 residues in the CDR3. Germline V gives CDR1 SQVTM, CDR2 ANQGSEA. Trimming removed 0 bases from V and 11 bases from J; junction bases left unmatched: 11.

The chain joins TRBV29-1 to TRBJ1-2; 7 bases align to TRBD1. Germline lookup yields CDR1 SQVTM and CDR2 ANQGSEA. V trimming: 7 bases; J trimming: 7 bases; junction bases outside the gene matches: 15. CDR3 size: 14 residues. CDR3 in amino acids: CSARFDRAERGYTF. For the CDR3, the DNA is TGCAGCGCTCGCTTCGACAGGGCGGAACGTGGCTACACCTTC.

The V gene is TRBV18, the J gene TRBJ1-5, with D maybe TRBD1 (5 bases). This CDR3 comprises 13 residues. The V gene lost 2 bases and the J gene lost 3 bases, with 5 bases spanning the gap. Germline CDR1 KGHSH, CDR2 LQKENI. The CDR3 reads CASSPGANQPQHF. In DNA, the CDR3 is TGTGCCAGCTCACCAGGGGCCAATCAGCCCCAGCATTTT.

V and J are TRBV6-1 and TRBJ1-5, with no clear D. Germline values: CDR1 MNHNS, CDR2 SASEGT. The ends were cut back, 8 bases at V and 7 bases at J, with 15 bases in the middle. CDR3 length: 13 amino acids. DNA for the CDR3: TGTGCCAGCCAGCCCAGCGGGAAGCAGCCCCAGCATTTT. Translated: CASQPSGKQPQHF.

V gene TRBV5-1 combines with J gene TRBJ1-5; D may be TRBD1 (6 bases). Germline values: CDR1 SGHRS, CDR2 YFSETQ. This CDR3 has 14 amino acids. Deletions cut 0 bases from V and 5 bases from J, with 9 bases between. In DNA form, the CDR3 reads TGCGCCAGCAGCTTGGTAGGGGGTTATCAGCCCCAGCATTTT. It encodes CASSLVGGYQPQHF.

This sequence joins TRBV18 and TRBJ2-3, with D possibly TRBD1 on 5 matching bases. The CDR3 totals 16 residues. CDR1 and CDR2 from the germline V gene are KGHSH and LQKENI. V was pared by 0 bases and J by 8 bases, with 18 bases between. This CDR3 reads CASSPPFSTGRGTQYF. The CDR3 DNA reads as TGTGCCAGCTCACCACCATTCTCAACGGGTAGGGGTACGCAGTATTTT.

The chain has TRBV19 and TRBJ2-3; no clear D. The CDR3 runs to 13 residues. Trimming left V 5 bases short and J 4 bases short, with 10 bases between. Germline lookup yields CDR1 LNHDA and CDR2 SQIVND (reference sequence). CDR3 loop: CASSSSAADTQYF. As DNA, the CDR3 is TGTGCCAGTAGTTCCTCGGCGGCAGATACGCAGTATTTT.

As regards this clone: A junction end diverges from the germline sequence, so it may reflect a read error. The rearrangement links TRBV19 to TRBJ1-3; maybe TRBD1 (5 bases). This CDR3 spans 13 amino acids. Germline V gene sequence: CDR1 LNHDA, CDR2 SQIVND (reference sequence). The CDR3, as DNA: TGTGCCACTAGTGACAGTCCTGGAAACACCATATATTTT. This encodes CATSDSPGNTIYF.

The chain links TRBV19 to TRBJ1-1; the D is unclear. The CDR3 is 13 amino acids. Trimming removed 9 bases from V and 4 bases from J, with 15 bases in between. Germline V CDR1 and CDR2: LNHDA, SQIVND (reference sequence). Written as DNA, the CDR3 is TGTGCCAGCAGACCGGGGTTTGGCACTGAAGCTTTCTTT. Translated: CASRPGFGTEAFF.

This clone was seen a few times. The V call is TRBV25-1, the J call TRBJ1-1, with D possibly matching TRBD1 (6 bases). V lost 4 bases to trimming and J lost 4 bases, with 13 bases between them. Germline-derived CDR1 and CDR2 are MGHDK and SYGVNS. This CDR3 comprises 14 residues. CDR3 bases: TGTGCCAGCAGTGTTCCCGGGACACCCACTGAAGCTTTCTTT. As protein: CASSVPGTPTEAFF.

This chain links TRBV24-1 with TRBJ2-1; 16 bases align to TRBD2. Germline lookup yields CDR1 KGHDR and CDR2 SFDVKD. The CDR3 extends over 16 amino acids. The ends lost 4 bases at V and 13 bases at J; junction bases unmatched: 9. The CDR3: CATSDAAGTSGRGQFF. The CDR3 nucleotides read TGTGCCACCAGTGACGCTGCCGGGACTAGCGGGAGGGGCCAGTTCTTC.

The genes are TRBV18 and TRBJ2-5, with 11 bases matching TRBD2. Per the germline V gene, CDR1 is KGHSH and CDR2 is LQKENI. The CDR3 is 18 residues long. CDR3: CVPALLSGGDRRPGTQYF. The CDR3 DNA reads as TGTGTGCCAGCTCTCCTTAGCGGGGGGGACCGAAGGCCGGGGACCCAGTACTTC.

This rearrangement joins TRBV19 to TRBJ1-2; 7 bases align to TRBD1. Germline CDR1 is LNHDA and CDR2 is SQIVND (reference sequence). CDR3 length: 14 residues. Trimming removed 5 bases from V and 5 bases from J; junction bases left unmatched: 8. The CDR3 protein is CASSPPGQKYGYTF. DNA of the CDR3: TGTGCCAGTAGTCCACCGGGACAGAAGTATGGCTACACCTTC.

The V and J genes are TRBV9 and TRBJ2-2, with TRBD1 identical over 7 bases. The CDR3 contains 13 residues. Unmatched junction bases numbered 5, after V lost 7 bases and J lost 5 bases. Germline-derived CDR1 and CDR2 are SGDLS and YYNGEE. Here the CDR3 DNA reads TGTGCCAGCCGAGGGGGCTCAACCGGGGAGCTGTTTTTT. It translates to CASRGGSTGELFF.

Written as DNA, the CDR3 is TGTGCCAGCAGTGAAGCGCTAGGGGGCCGTAGCTACGAGCAGTACTTC. The encoded protein is CASSEALGGRSYEQYF. The rearrangement uses TRBV6-1 and TRBJ2-7, with TRBD1 identical over 7 bases. This CDR3 has 16 residues. J lost 3 bases, V lost 0 bases, and 8 bases had no gene match. Germline CDR1 is MNHNS and CDR2 is SASEGT.

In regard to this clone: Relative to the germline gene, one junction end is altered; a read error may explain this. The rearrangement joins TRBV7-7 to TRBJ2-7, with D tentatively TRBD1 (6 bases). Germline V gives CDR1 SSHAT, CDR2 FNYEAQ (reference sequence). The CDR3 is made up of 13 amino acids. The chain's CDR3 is CASSRDTVGEQYF. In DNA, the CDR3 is TGTGCTAGCAGTCGGGACACGGTCGGGGAGCAGTACTTC.

The CDR3 here is CASSPSRGGEQYF. CDR3 DNA: TGTGCCAGCAGCCCCAGTCGAGGGGGAGAGCAGTACTTC. The gene calls are TRBV9 and TRBJ2-7; possible D gene TRBD1, 6 bases. The V end lost 4 bases, the J end lost 7 bases, and 15 bases lay between the germline ends. The CDR3 runs to 13 residues. Germline V gives CDR1 SGDLS, CDR2 YYNGEE.

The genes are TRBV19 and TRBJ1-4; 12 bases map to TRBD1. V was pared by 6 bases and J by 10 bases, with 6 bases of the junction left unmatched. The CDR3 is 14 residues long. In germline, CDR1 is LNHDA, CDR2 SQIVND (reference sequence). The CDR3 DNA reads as TGTGCCAGTAGCAGGGGACAGGGGGCCGGAAAACTGTTTTTT. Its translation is CASSRGQGAGKLFF.

The CDR3 sequence: CAWSVGASNQPQHF. The CDR3 DNA reads TGTGCCTGGAGTGTAGGGGCGAGCAATCAGCCCCAGCATTTT. This chain connects TRBV30 to TRBJ1-5; D is perhaps TRBD1 (5 bases). CDR1 is GTSNPN, CDR2 SVGIG, per germline (reference sequence). Trimming stripped 0 bases from V and 1 base from J, with 7 bases between. The CDR3 runs to 14 residues.

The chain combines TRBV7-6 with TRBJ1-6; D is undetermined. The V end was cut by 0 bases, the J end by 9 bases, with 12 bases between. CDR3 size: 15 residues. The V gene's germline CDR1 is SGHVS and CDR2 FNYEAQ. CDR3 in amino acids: CASSLASGPASPLHF. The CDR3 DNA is TGTGCCAGCAGCTTAGCCAGCGGACCAGCTTCACCCCTCCACTTT.